This T cell receptor beta chain was identified in a study of blood T cell repertoires in COVID-19. The wider study: The samples span acute and convalescent COVID-19 from the United States, Italy and Spain. The cDNA or gDNA used as material had been derived from T cells, B-cell-depleted T cells, or PBMCs.

In the source study's methods: By means of reference gene primer amplification, nucleated cell counts were estimated. The assay was immunoSEQ multiplex PCR, and TCRdb's table has in-frame clones only and misses some. Clonal size and the V and J genes are those of that table, whereas D and trimming came from the DNA. The top ten clones hold 6.9% of a sample with some 320,000 clones, about 91% of them seen once. Material for sequencing was peripheral blood. The receptor comes from a woman aged 30 to 39 who had recovered from COVID-19.

The CDR3 DNA follows: TGTGCCAGTAGCCTCTCCGTTGGGACAGCCTACGAGCAGTACTTC. Translating it yields CASSLSVGTAYEQYF. The gene calls are TRBV19 and TRBJ2-7, with 7 bases lining up with TRBD1. The trim removed 6 bases at V and 2 bases at J, leaving 10 bases unmatched. This CDR3 spans 15 amino acids. CDR1 and CDR2 from the germline V gene are LNHDA and SQIVND (reference sequence).